This is a list of T cell receptor beta chains from one sample in a study of cytomegalovirus exposure and HLA in healthy donors. Sequenced by immunoSEQ multiplex PCR; TCRdb stores in-frame clones only, minus some. Of some 190,000 clones listed, around 80% are singletons. Sequenced sample: PBMCs. The receptors come from a girl aged 10 to 17 in good health and CMV-seropositive. CDR3s include the opening cysteine and the closing phenylalanine or tryptophan. Fields, in order: clone size, D gene, CDR3 length, J gene, V gene, CDR3 DNA, CDR3 protein. D genes are given only for firm matches. The listing skips clone size in some rows; elsewhere it reads once, few, many or a size class.

few,TRBD1,15,TRBJ2-4,TRBV6-5,TGTGCCAGCAGTTACTCACAGGGGGCGAGGGGCATTCAGTACTTC,CASSYSQGARGIQYF
.,.,13,TRBJ1-2,TRBV4-1,TGCGCCAGCAGCCAAATTCCGGAGAATGGCTACACCTTC,CASSQIPENGYTF
.,TRBD1,14,TRBJ2-7,TRBV4-2,TGTGCCAGCAGCCGGACAGGGAGTTCCTACGAGCAGTACTTC,CASSRTGSSYEQYF
.,TRBD1,15,TRBJ1-5,TRBV5-1,TGCGCCAGCAGCTTGGAAGGGACAGGGGATCAGCCCCAGCATTTT,CASSLEGTGDQPQHF
.,.,14,TRBJ1-3,TRBV25-1,TGTGCCAGCAGTGAGGACCGGGGATTAGGCACCATATATTTT,CASSEDRGLGTIYF
few,.,18,TRBJ1-5,TRBV19,TGTGCCAGTAGTATAGACCCGGGACATGGAGTTAGCAATCAGCCCCAGCATTTT,CASSIDPGHGVSNQPQHF
.,TRBD1,15,TRBJ2-7,TRBV5-4,TGTGCCAGCAGCTTGGGCGTAGGACAGGCTGGGGAGCAGTACTTC,CASSLGVGQAGEQYF
few,TRBD2,14,TRBJ2-7,TRBV6-5,TGTGCCAGCAGTTACTCGTCGGGGGGTCACGAGCAGTACTTC,CASSYSSGGHEQYF
once,TRBD2,17,TRBJ2-2,TRBV4-2,TGTGCCAGCAGCCAATATTACGGGAGGGCGAACACCGGGGAGCTGTTTTTT,CASSQYYGRANTGELFF
.,TRBD1,16,TRBJ2-5,TRBV7-8,TGTGCCAGCAGCTGGGGACAGGGCCTGTACCAAGAGACCCAGTACTTC,CASSWGQGLYQETQYF
.,TRBD2,17,TRBJ2-3,TRBV4-1,TGCGCCAGCAGGAGAATCGGGCTAGCGGAGGGACCAGATACGCAGTATTTT,CASRRIGLAEGPDTQYF
.,.,12,TRBJ2-7,TRBV27,TGTGCCAGCCGAGCGGGCCCTTACGAGCAGTACTTC,CASRAGPYEQYF
.,TRBD2,15,TRBJ2-5,TRBV5-1,TGCGCCAGCAGCTCCCCCCTTAGCGGGAGCGAGACCCAGTACTTC,CASSSPLSGSETQYF
.,.,11,TRBJ1-2,TRBV21-1,TGTGCCAGCAGCAATGGGGGGGGCTACACCTTC,CASSNGGGYTF
.,TRBD2,15,TRBJ2-7,TRBV6-5,TGTGCCAGCAGTTTGGGACTAGCGGGAGACTACGAGCAGTACTTC,CASSLGLAGDYEQYF
few,.,12,TRBJ1-1,TRBV7-9,TGTTCCAGCAGCTTAGGTGTCGGGAAAGCTTTCTTT,CSSSLGVGKAFF
.,.,16,TRBJ2-1,TRBV4-2,TGTGCCAGCAGCCAAGTCGCCAACAGGGTGAAGAATGAGCAGTTCTTC,CASSQVANRVKNEQFF
.,.,12,TRBJ2-7,TRBV9,TGTGCCAGCAGCGCTAGCTCCTACGAGCAGTACTTC,CASSASSYEQYF
few,TRBD2,18,TRBJ2-1,TRBV7-6,TGTGCCAGCAGCTTGTTAGCGGGAGGGGGTATGGGCTACAATGAGCAGTTCTTC,CASSLLAGGGMGYNEQFF
.,.,12,TRBJ2-5,TRBV10-3,TGTGCCATCAGTGGGGAGTGGGAGACCCAGTACTTC,CAISGEWETQYF
few,.,15,TRBJ1-2,TRBV7-9,TGTGCCAGCAGCTCCCGGGGGGGGCCCAACTATGGCTACACCTTC,CASSSRGGPNYGYTF
.,TRBD2,19,TRBJ2-2,TRBV30,TGTGCCTGGAGTGTATCCTGGACTAGCGGACCTGCGAACACCGGGGAGCTGTTTTTT,CAWSVSWTSGPANTGELFF
.,TRBD1,15,TRBJ2-3,TRBV6-5,TGTGCCAGCAGTCCCCGGGACAGTCAAACAGATACGCAGTATTTT,CASSPRDSQTDTQYF
.,TRBD2,17,TRBJ2-7,TRBV7-9,TGTGCCAGCAGCTCACCCCGCAGACTAGCGGGAGTGTACGAGCAGTACTTC,CASSSPRRLAGVYEQYF
.,.,15,TRBJ1-2,TRBV2,TGTGCCAGCACCACCGCTTTGGGCCAGACCTATGGCTACACCTTC,CASTTALGQTYGYTF
.,TRBD1,14,TRBJ1-1,TRBV25-1,TGTGCCATCCGACAGGGAAAAGCGAACACTGAAGCTTTCTTT,CAIRQGKANTEAFF
.,.,16,TRBJ1-2,TRBV6-1,TGTGCCAGCAGTGAAAAACGGGTCAGCTTGGACTATGGCTACACCTTC,CASSEKRVSLDYGYTF
.,TRBD2,14,TRBJ2-7,TRBV19,TGTGCCAGTAGTATACAAGCGGGAGGGTACGAGCAGTACTTC,CASSIQAGGYEQYF